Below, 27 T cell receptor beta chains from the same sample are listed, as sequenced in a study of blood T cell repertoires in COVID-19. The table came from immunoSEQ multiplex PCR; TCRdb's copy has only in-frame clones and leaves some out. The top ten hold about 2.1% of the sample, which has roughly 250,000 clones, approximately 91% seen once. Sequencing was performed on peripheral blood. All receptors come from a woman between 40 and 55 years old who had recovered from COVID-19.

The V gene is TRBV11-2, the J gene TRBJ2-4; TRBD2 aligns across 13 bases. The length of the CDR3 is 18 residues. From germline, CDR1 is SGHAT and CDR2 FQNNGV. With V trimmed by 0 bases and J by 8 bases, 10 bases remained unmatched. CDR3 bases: TGTGCCAGCAGCTTAGATCCCGGACTAGCGGGGGTCAGAGACATTCAGTACTTC. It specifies CASSLDPGLAGVRDIQYF. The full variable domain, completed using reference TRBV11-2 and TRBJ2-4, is EAGVAQSPRYKIIEKRQSVAFWCNPISGHATLYWYQQILGQGPKLLIQFQNNGVVDDSQLPKDRFSAERLKGVDSTLKIQPAKLEDSAVYLCASSLDPGLAGVRDIQYFGAGTRLSVL.

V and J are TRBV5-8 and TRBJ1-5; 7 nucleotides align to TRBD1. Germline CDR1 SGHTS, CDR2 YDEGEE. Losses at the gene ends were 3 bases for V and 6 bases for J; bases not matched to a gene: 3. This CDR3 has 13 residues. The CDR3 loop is CASSYPGGQPQHF. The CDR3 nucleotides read TGTGCCAGCAGCTATCCAGGGGGTCAGCCCCAGCATTTT.

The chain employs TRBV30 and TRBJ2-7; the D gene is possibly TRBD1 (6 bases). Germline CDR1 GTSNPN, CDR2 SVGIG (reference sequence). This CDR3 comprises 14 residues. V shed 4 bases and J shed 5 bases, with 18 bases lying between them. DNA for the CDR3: TGTGCCTGGATTCGGGACACCTACTCGCACGAGCAGTACTTC. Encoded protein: CAWIRDTYSHEQYF.

CDR3 protein: CASSLTGEDQPQHF. The CDR3 DNA follows: TGCGCCAGCAGTTTGACAGGGGAGGATCAGCCCCAGCATTTT. The chain links TRBV5-1 to TRBJ1-5, with TRBD1 matching 8 bases. Germline V gene data show CDR1 as SGHRS and CDR2 as YFSETQ. J gave up 5 bases and V 5 bases, and 6 bases lay outside the gene matches. This CDR3 contains 14 residues.

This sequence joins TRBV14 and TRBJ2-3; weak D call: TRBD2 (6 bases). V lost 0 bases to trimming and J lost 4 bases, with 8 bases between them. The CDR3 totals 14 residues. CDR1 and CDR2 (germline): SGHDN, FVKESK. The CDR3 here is CASSQELAPDTQYF. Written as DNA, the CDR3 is TGTGCCAGCAGCCAAGAGCTAGCGCCAGATACGCAGTATTTT.

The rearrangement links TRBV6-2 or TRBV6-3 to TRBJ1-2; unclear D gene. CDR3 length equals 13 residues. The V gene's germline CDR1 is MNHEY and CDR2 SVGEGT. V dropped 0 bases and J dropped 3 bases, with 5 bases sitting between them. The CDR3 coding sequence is TGTGCCAGCAGTTACTCGCAGGACTATGGCTACACCTTC. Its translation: CASSYSQDYGYTF.

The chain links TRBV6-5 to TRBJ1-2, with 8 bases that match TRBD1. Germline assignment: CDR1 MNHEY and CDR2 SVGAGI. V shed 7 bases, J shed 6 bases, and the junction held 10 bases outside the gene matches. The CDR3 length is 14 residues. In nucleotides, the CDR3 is TGTGCCAGCATCGGTACCGGGACAGGAGATGGCTACACCTTC. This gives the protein CASIGTGTGDGYTF.

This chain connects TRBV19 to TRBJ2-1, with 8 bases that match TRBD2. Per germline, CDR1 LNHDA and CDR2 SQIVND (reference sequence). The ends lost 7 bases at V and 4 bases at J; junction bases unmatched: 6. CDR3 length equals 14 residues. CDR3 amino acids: CASKSGGPYNEQFF. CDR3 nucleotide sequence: TGTGCCAGTAAAAGCGGGGGACCATACAATGAGCAGTTCTTC.

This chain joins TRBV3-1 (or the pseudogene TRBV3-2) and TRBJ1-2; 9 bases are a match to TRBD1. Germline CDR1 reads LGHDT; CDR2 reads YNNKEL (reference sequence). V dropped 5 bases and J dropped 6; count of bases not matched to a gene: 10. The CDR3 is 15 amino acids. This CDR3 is CASSGTGISGDGYTF. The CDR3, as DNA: TGTGCCAGCAGCGGGACAGGGATAAGTGGTGATGGCTACACCTTC.

CDR3 nucleotide sequence: TGTGCCAGCAGTTGGGGAGGAGGGAATGAAAAACTGTTTTTT. It yields the protein CASSWGGGNEKLFF. The rearrangement joins TRBV28 to TRBJ1-4; D ambiguous. This CDR3 spans 14 amino acids. Trimming took 4 bases from V and 5 from J, leaving 11 bases between them. The germline V gene encodes CDR1 MDHEN and CDR2 SYDVKM.

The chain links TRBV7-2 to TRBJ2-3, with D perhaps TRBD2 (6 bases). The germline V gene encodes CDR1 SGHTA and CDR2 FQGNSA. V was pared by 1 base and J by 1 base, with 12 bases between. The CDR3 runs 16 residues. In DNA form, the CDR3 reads TGTGCCAGCAGCTTAGGGGTCGGGAGAGGCACAGATACGCAGTATTTT. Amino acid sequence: CASSLGVGRGTDTQYF.

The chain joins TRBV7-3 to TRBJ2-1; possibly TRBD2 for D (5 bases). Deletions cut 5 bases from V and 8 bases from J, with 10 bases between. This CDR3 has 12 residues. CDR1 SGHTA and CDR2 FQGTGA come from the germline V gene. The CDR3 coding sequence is TGTGCCAGCAGCCGGCCCGGGGATGAGCAGTTCTTC. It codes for CASSRPGDEQFF.

CDR3 in amino acids: CASRAGISYEQYF. The DNA of the CDR3 is TGTGCCAGCAGGGCAGGGATCTCCTACGAGCAGTACTTC. The genes are TRBV6-6 and TRBJ2-7; tentatively, D is TRBD1 (5 bases). This CDR3 contains 13 residues. The ends were cut back, 6 bases at V and 0 bases at J, with 9 bases in the middle. CDR1 is MNHNY, CDR2 SVGAGI, per germline (reference sequence).

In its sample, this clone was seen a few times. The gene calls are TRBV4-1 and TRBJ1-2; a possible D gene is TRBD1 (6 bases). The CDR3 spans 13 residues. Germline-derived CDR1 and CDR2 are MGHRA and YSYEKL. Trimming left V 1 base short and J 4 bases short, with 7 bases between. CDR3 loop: CASSQADSYGYTF. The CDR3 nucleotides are TGCGCCAGCAGCCAAGCGGACAGCTATGGCTACACCTTC.

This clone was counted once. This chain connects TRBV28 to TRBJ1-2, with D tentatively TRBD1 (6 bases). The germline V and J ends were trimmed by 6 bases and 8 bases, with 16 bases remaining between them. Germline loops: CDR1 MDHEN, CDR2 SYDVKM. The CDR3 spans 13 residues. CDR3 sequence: CASRPSGVEGYTF. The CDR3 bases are TGTGCCAGCAGGCCATCAGGGGTGGAAGGCTACACCTTC.

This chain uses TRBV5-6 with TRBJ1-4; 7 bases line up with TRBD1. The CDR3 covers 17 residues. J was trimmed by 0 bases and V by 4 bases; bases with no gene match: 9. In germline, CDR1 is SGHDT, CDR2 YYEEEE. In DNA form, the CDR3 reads TGTGCCAGCAGCATATACACAGGGGAGGCAACTAATGAAAAACTGTTTTTT. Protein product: CASSIYTGEATNEKLFF.

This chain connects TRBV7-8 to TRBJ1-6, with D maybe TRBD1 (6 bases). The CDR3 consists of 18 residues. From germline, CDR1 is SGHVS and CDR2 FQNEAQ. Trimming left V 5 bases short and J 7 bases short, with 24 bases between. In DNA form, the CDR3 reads TGTGCCAGCAGCCATTCCGTTTATGGGGACACCCTAAATTCACCCCTCCACTTT. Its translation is CASSHSVYGDTLNSPLHF. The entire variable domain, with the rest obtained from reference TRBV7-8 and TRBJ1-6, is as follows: GAGVSQSPRYKVAKRGQDVALRCDPISGHVSLFWYQQALGQGPEFLTYFQNEAQLDKSGLPSDRFFAERPEGSVSTLKIQRTQQEDSAVYLCASSHSVYGDTLNSPLHFGNGTRLTVT.

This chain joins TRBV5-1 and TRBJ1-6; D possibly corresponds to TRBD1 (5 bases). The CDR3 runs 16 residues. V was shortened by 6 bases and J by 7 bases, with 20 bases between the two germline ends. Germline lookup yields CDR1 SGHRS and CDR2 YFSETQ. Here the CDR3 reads CASTPDTRSWNSPLHF. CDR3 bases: TGCGCCAGCACCCCGGACACTCGTAGCTGGAATTCACCCCTCCACTTT.

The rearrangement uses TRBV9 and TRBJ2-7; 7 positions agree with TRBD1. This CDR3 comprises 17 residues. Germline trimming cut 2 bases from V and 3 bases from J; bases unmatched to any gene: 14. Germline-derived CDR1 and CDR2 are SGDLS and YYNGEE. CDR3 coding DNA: TGTGCCAGCAGCGTGGGACAGAACCCAGTTCCCGACTACGAGCAGTACTTC. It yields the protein CASSVGQNPVPDYEQYF.

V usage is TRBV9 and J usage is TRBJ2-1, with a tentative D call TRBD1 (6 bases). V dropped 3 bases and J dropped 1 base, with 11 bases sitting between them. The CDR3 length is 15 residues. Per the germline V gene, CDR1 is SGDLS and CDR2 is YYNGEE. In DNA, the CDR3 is TGTGCCAGCAGCGAAGGGGGAAAGTCCTACAATGAGCAGTTCTTC. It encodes CASSEGGKSYNEQFF.

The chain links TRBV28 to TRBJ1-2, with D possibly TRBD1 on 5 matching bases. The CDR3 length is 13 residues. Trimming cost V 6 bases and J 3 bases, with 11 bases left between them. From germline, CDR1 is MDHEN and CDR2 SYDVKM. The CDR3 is CASSPSTDYGYTF. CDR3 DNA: TGTGCCAGCAGCCCATCGACAGACTATGGCTACACCTTC.

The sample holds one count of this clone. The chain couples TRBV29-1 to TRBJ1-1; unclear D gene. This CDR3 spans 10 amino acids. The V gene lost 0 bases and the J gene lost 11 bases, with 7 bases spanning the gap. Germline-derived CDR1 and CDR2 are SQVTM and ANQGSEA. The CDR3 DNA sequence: TGCAGCGTTGAAGATATAGCGGCTTTCTTT. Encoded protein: CSVEDIAAFF.

The CDR3 nucleotides read TGTGCCAGCAGCTTGGATAGCGGGGGAGCCAATGAGCAGTTCTTC. Residues: CASSLDSGGANEQFF. The genes are TRBV5-4 and TRBJ2-1, with 9 bases matching TRBD2. CDR1 and CDR2 (germline): SGHNT, YYREEE (reference sequence). The length of the CDR3 is 15 residues. The ends lost 0 bases at V and 6 bases at J; junction bases unmatched: 4.

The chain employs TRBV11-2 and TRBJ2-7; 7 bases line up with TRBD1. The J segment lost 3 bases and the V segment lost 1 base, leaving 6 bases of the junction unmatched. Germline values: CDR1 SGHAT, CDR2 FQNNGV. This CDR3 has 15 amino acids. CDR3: CASSLVQGVDYEQYF. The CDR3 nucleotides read TGTGCCAGCAGCTTAGTTCAGGGGGTAGACTACGAGCAGTACTTC. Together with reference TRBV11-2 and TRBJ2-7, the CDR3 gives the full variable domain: EAGVAQSPRYKIIEKRQSVAFWCNPISGHATLYWYQQILGQGPKLLIQFQNNGVVDDSQLPKDRFSAERLKGVDSTLKIQPAKLEDSAVYLCASSLVQGVDYEQYFGPGTRLTVT.

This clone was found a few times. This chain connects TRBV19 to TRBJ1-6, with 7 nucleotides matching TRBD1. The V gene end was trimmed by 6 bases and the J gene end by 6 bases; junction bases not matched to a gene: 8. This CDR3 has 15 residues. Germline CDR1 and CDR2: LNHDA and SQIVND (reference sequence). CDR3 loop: CASRRRDSSNSPLHF. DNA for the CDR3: TGTGCCAGTAGACGTCGGGACAGTAGTAATTCACCCCTCCACTTT.

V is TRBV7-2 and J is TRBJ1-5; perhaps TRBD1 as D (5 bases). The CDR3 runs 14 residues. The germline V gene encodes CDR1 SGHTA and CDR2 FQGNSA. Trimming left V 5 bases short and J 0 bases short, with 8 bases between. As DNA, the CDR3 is TGTGCCAGCAGCCCAGGGATTAGCAATCAGCCCCAGCATTTT. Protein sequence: CASSPGISNQPQHF.

CDR3 in amino acids: CASSLEVASPYEQYF. The CDR3 DNA follows: TGCGCCAGCAGCTTGGAGGTAGCATCGCCCTACGAGCAGTACTTC. This chain uses TRBV5-1 with TRBJ2-7; D call uncertain. Germline loops: CDR1 SGHRS, CDR2 YFSETQ. The CDR3 is made up of 15 amino acids. V lost 0 bases to trimming and J lost 2 bases, with 12 bases between them.